The 26 T cell receptor beta chains below all came from one sample that was sequenced in a study of blood T cell repertoires in COVID-19. Assay used: immunoSEQ multiplex PCR; TCRdb lists only in-frame clones, some missing. The table shows hundreds of thousands of clones, with more than 75% occurring only once. The sequencing input was peripheral blood. Source of these receptors: an older man with acute or convalescent COVID-19.

This clone showed up just a few times. This chain links TRBV7-8 with TRBJ1-5, with 8 bases aligning to TRBD1. The CDR3 sequence is 17 residues long. Unmatched junction bases numbered 4, after V lost 0 bases and J lost 0 bases. Looked up from germline, CDR1 is SGHVS and CDR2 is FQNEAQ. The CDR3 region has the DNA TGTGCCAGCAGCTTAGCTACAGGGGGGATTAGCAATCAGCCCCAGCATTTT. This sequence encodes CASSLATGGISNQPQHF.

The chain has TRBV29-1 and TRBJ2-5, with a possible D match to TRBD1 (5 bases). Trimming removed 8 bases from V and 2 bases from J, with 12 bases in between. CDR1 is SQVTM, CDR2 ANQGSEA, per germline. There are 12 residues in the CDR3. The chain's CDR3 is CSHQGLQETQYF. In DNA, the CDR3 is TGCAGCCATCAGGGTCTTCAAGAGACCCAGTACTTC.

The chain carries TRBV9 and TRBJ1-2; a weak D match, TRBD1 (5 bases). This CDR3 region has 15 residues. Germline values: CDR1 SGDLS, CDR2 YYNGEE. Between the trimmed V and J ends, which lost 0 bases and 7 bases, there was a span of 16 bases. The CDR3 nucleotides read TGTGCCAGCAGCGTAGACCTACAGGTCCAGAGTGGCTACACCTTC. Translation gives CASSVDLQVQSGYTF.

The chain links TRBV18 to TRBJ2-1, with TRBD1 identical over 12 bases. The germline CDR1 and CDR2 sequences are KGHSH and LQKENI. J was trimmed by 4 bases and V by 4 bases; bases with no gene match: 8. The CDR3 covers 17 residues. The CDR3 sequence: CASSLNPGQGAYNEQFF. The CDR3 bases are TGTGCCAGCTCACTCAACCCGGGACAGGGGGCTTACAATGAGCAGTTCTTC.

The gene calls are TRBV7-9 and TRBJ2-7; D is perhaps TRBD2 (7 bases). V lost 4 bases, J lost 3 bases, and 13 bases lay in between. The CDR3 is made up of 14 amino acids. Germline V gene data show CDR1 as SEHNR and CDR2 as FQNEAQ (reference sequence). CDR3 DNA sequence: TGTGCCAGCAGCTCACAGGGCGGGGGCTACGAGCAGTACTTC. Its protein is CASSSQGGGYEQYF.

V gene TRBV5-1 combines with J gene TRBJ2-7; 8 positions agree with TRBD1. Germline CDR1 and CDR2: SGHRS and YFSETQ. CDR3 length equals 14 residues. V dropped 3 bases and J dropped 1; count of bases not matched to a gene: 3. The chain's CDR3 is CASSWTGFSYEQYF. Written as DNA, the CDR3 is TGCGCCAGCAGCTGGACAGGGTTTTCCTACGAGCAGTACTTC.

V usage is TRBV10-1 and J usage is TRBJ1-1; D gene ambiguous. The CDR3 runs to 12 residues. Trimming shortened V by 5 bases and J by 6 bases, and 10 bases separated the two germline ends. Germline CDR1 is WNHNN and CDR2 is SYGVQD (reference sequence). This CDR3 is CASSSLSAEAFF. CDR3 DNA sequence: TGCGCCAGCAGTTCTTTGAGCGCTGAAGCTTTCTTT.

The chain is built from TRBV6-5 and TRBJ1-6; D is uncertain. The CDR3 is 15 residues long. Germline V lookup: CDR1 MNHEY, CDR2 SVGAGI. The ends were cut back, 2 bases at V and 0 bases at J, with 5 bases in the middle. CDR3 protein: CASSYTGSYNSPLHF. CDR3 nucleotides: TGTGCCAGCAGTTACACGGGCTCCTATAATTCACCCCTCCACTTT.

The J gene is TRBJ2-5, the V gene TRBV20-1; a weak D match, TRBD1 (5 bases). Trimming pared 3 bases from V and 2 bases from J, leaving 10 bases between. Per germline, CDR1 DFQATT and CDR2 SNEGSKA (reference sequence). The CDR3 runs to 13 residues. CDR3 amino acids: CSASDRIQETQYF. CDR3 in DNA: TGCAGTGCTAGTGACAGAATACAAGAGACCCAGTACTTC.

This chain uses TRBV12-3 or TRBV12-4 with TRBJ1-1; no clear D. The CDR3 extends over 13 amino acids. Trimming shortened V by 3 bases and J by 2 bases, and 7 bases separated the two germline ends. The CDR3 loop reads CASSFRDNTEAFF. The DNA for the CDR3 is TGTGCCAGCAGTTTTCGGGATAACACTGAAGCTTTCTTT.

The rearrangement joins TRBV5-8 to TRBJ2-2; possible D gene TRBD2, 6 bases. V was shortened by 4 bases and J by 5 bases, with 15 bases between the two germline ends. CDR3 size: 15 residues. From germline, CDR1 is SGHTS and CDR2 YDEGEE. The CDR3 DNA reads as TGTGCCAGCAGCGCGGGACTCCCGGGGACCGGGGAGCTGTTTTTT. Protein: CASSAGLPGTGELFF.

Remarks on this clone: At the DNA level, this CDR3 is encoded by other sequences in the same sample as well. The chain links TRBV4-1 to TRBJ2-5; the D gene is possibly TRBD1 (5 bases). V lost 3 bases and J 4 bases, leaving 9 bases between the germline ends. The germline CDR1 and CDR2 sequences are MGHRA and YSYEKL. There are 13 residues in the CDR3. CDR3 residues: CASSQQGRETQYF. Written as DNA, the CDR3 is TGCGCCAGCAGCCAGCAGGGAAGAGAGACCCAGTACTTC.

The chain employs TRBV30 and TRBJ2-6; 10 positions agree with TRBD2. V dropped 3 bases and J dropped 2; count of bases not matched to a gene: 7. CDR1 and CDR2 from the germline V gene are GTSNPN and SVGIG (reference sequence). The CDR3 spans 17 residues. Written as DNA, the CDR3 is TGTGCCTGGAGCCCCCTAGCGGGGGTTACTGGGGCCAACGTCCTGACTTTC. It encodes CAWSPLAGVTGANVLTF. Full variable domain (missing parts from reference TRBV30 and TRBJ2-6): SQTIHQWPATLVQPVGSPLSLECTVEGTSNPNLYWYRQAAGRGLQLLFYSVGIGQISSEVPQNLSASRPQDRQFILSSKKLLLSDSGFYLCAWSPLAGVTGANVLTFGAGSRLTVL.

V usage is TRBV12-2 and J usage is TRBJ1-5; the DNA was not used to check the table's D call, TRBD1. TRBV12-2 constitutes a pseudogene. This CDR3 comprises 16 residues. Written as DNA, the CDR3 is TGTGCAAGTCGCTTAGCGCCCTACAGGCCTAATCAGCCCCAGCATTTT. Its translation is CASRLAPYRPNQPQHF.

This clone was observed at least ten times. The chain has TRBV5-4 and TRBJ2-7, with 10 bases lining up with TRBD2. Germline lookup yields CDR1 SGHNT and CDR2 YYREEE (reference sequence). The CDR3 runs to 17 residues. The V gene end was trimmed by 2 bases and the J gene end by 0 bases; junction bases not matched to a gene: 8. The CDR3 sequence: CASSFAFTSGISYEQYF. The CDR3 nucleotides are TGTGCCAGCAGCTTCGCCTTTACTAGCGGGATCTCCTACGAGCAGTACTTC.

The J gene is TRBJ2-3, the V gene TRBV7-2; 8 bases map to TRBD2. Germline CDR1 reads SGHTA; CDR2 reads FQGNSA. The CDR3 runs 16 residues. J lost 1 base, V lost 0 bases, and 3 bases had no gene match. The CDR3 sequence is CASSLAPSGRTDTQYF. The CDR3, as DNA: TGTGCCAGCAGCTTAGCCCCTAGCGGGCGCACAGATACGCAGTATTTT.

The V call is TRBV7-9, the J call TRBJ2-7; D is undetermined. Per germline, CDR1 SEHNR and CDR2 FQNEAQ (reference sequence). Deletions cut 1 base from V and 6 bases from J, with 16 bases between. This CDR3 is 15 amino acids long. CDR3 sequence: CASSLDYRAVAEQYF. Written as DNA, the CDR3 is TGTGCCAGCAGCTTAGATTACAGAGCAGTCGCCGAGCAGTACTTC.

J is TRBJ1-3 and V is TRBV9; D is ambiguous. V gave up 1 base and J gave up 0 bases, with 8 bases separating them. Germline CDR1 SGDLS, CDR2 YYNGEE. CDR3 size: 15 residues. CDR3 sequence (DNA): TGTGCCAGCAGCGTAAGTCACAGCTCTGGAAACACCATATATTTT. Amino acids: CASSVSHSSGNTIYF.

V usage is TRBV11-2 and J usage is TRBJ1-2; D remains unclear. Germline CDR1 SGHAT, CDR2 FQNNGV. The CDR3 extends over 12 amino acids. Trimming removed 5 bases from V and 7 bases from J, with 11 bases in between. The DNA of the CDR3 is TGTGCCAGCAGCCCAGGTCGGTTTGGCTACACCTTC. Translation gives CASSPGRFGYTF.

The rearrangement uses TRBV19 and TRBJ2-3, with TRBD1 as a possible D gene (6 bases). The V and J ends lost 3 bases and 4 bases respectively, with 11 bases between them. CDR1 and CDR2 (germline): LNHDA, SQIVND (reference sequence). The length of the CDR3 is 14 residues. The CDR3 nucleotides are TGTGCCAGTAGTATTAACAGGGTCGCAGATACGCAGTATTTT. Its protein product is CASSINRVADTQYF.

V gene TRBV5-4 combines with J gene TRBJ2-1, with TRBD2 matching 11 bases. V trimming: 0 bases; J trimming: 2 bases; junction bases outside the gene matches: 1. The CDR3 sequence is 16 residues long. The V gene's germline CDR1 is SGHNT and CDR2 YYREEE (reference sequence). The CDR3 is CASSLVLAGAYNEQFF. CDR3 sequence (DNA): TGTGCCAGCAGCTTGGTACTAGCGGGGGCCTACAATGAGCAGTTCTTC. Full variable domain (rest looked up from reference TRBV5-4 and TRBJ2-1): ETGVTQSPTHLIKTRGQQVTLRCSSQSGHNTVSWYQQALGQGPQFIFQYYREEENGRGNFPPRFSGLQFPNYSSELNVNALELDDSALYLCASSLVLAGAYNEQFFGPGTRLTVL.

DNA for the CDR3: TGTGCCAGCAGCAGGCAGGGACAGGGGCCCTACAATGAGCAGTTCTTC. The encoded protein is CASSRQGQGPYNEQFF. The chain employs TRBV7-2 and TRBJ2-1, with 10 bases lining up with TRBD1. The germline V gene encodes CDR1 SGHTA and CDR2 FQGNSA. This CDR3 has 16 amino acids. J gave up 2 bases and V 5 bases, and 6 bases lay outside the gene matches.

This chain uses TRBV5-6 with TRBJ2-3; tentative D call: TRBD2 (5 bases). The germline CDR1 and CDR2 sequences are SGHDT and YYEEEE. This CDR3 is 15 amino acids long. Trimming shortened V by 1 base and J by 2 bases, and 11 bases separated the two germline ends. As DNA, the CDR3 is TGTGCCAGCAGCTTGAGGATGAGGGACACAGATACGCAGTATTTT. Translated: CASSLRMRDTDTQYF. Full variable domain (outside the CDR3, taken from reference TRBV5-6 and TRBJ2-3): DAGVTQSPTHLIKTRGQQVTLRCSPKSGHDTVSWYQQALGQGPQFIFQYYEEEERQRGNFPDRFSGHQFPNYSSELNVNALLLGDSALYLCASSLRMRDTDTQYFGPGTRLTVL.

CDR3 region: CASSQVGGIAEAFF. Written as DNA, the CDR3 is TGTGCCAGCAGCCAAGTAGGAGGGATCGCTGAAGCTTTCTTT. The rearrangement links TRBV3-1 (or the pseudogene TRBV3-2) to TRBJ1-1, with unresolved D. V was clipped by 1 base and J by 6 bases, with 12 bases between them. The CDR3 has 14 amino acids. The V gene's germline CDR1 is LGHDT and CDR2 YNNKEL (reference sequence).

This sequence joins TRBV4-1 and TRBJ2-1; D ambiguous. The V and J ends lost 5 bases and 0 bases respectively, with 23 bases between them. The CDR3 is 19 residues long. Per the germline V gene, CDR1 is MGHRA and CDR2 is YSYEKL. This CDR3 reads CASSSPYNSRRSSYNEQFF. In DNA form, the CDR3 reads TGCGCCAGCAGCAGCCCTTATAATTCTAGACGGAGCTCCTACAATGAGCAGTTCTTC.

The chain is built from TRBV3-1 (or the pseudogene TRBV3-2) and TRBJ2-1, with 13 bases identical to TRBD2. The CDR3 length is 18 residues. CDR1 is LGHDT, CDR2 YNNKEL, per germline (reference sequence). Trimming cost V 4 bases and J 0 bases; bases outside gene matches: 6. The CDR3 bases are TGTGCCAGCAGCCTGGGACTAGCGGGGCCTAGCTCCTACAATGAGCAGTTCTTC. Its protein product is CASSLGLAGPSSYNEQFF.